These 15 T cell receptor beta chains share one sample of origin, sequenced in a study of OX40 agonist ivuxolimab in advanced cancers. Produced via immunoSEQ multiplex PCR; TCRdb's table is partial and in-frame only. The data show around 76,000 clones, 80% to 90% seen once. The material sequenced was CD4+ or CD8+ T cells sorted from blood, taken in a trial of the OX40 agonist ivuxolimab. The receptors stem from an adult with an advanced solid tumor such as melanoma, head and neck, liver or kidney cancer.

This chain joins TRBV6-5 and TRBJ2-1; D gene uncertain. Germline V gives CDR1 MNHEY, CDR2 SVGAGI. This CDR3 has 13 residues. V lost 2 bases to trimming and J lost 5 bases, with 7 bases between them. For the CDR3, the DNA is TGTGCCAGCAGTTACCTGGCAAACAATGAGCAGTTCTTC. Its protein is CASSYLANNEQFF.

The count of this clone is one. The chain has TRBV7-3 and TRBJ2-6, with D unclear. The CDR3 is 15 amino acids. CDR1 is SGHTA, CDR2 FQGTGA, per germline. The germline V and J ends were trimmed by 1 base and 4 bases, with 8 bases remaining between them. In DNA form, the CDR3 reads TGTGCCAGCAGCTTAAGCACAGAAGGGGCCAACGTCCTGACTTTC. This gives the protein CASSLSTEGANVLTF.

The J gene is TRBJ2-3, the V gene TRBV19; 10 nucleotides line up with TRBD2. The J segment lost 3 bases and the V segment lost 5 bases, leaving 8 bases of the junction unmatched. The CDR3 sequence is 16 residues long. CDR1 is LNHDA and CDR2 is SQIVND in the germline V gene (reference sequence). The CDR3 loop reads CASSLLAGGRTDTQYF. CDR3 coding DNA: TGTGCCAGTAGTCTATTAGCGGGAGGTAGAACAGATACGCAGTATTTT. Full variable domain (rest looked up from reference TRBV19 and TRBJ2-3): DGGITQSPKYLFRKEGQNVTLSCEQNLNHDAMYWYRQDPGQGLRLIYYSQIVNDFQKGDIAEGYSVSREKKESFPLTVTSAQKNPTAFYLCASSLLAGGRTDTQYFGPGTRLTVL.

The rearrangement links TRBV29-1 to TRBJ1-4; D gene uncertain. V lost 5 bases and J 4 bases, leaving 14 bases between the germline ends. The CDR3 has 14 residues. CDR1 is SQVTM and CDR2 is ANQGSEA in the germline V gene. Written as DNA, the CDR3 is TGCAGCGTTCTTGCTGGGAGTGTTAATGAAAAACTGTTTTTT. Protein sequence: CSVLAGSVNEKLFF.

This CDR3 reads CASSNEKLFF. The CDR3 nucleotides read TGTGCCAGCAGTAATGAAAAACTGTTTTTT. The rearrangement links TRBV6-6 to TRBJ1-4; no definite D call. CDR3 length: 10 residues. With 5 bases removed from V and 5 bases from J, the gap between germline ends came to 0 bases. CDR1 and CDR2 from the germline V gene are MNHNY and SVGAGI (reference sequence).

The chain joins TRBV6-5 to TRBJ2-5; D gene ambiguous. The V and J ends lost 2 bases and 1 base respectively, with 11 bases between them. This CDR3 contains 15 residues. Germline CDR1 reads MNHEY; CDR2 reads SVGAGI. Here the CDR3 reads CASSYTFLGQETQYF. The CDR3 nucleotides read TGTGCCAGCAGTTACACTTTTTTAGGCCAAGAGACCCAGTACTTC.

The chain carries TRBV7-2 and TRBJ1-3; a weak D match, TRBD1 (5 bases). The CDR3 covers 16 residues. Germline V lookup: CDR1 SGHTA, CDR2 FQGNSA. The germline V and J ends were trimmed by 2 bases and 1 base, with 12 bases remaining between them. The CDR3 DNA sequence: TGTGCCAGCAGCTTAATAAGCGCAGGGTCTGGAAACACCATATATTTT. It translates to CASSLISAGSGNTIYF.

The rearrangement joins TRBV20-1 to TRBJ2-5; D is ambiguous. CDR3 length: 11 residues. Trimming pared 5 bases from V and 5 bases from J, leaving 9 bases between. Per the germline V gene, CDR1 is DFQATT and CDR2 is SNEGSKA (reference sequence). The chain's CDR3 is CSAEEAETQYF. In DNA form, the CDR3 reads TGCAGTGCTGAAGAGGCGGAGACCCAGTACTTC.

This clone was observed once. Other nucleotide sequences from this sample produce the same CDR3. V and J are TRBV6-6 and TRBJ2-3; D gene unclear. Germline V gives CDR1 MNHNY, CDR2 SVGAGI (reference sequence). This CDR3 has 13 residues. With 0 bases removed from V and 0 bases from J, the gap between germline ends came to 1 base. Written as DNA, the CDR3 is TGTGCCAGCAGTTACTCCAGCACAGATACGCAGTATTTT. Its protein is CASSYSSTDTQYF.

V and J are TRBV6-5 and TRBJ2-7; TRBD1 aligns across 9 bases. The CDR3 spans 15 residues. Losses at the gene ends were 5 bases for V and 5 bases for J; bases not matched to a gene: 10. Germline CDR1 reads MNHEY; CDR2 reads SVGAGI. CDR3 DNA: TGTGCCAGCAGTACCCACGCGGACAGGGGAGACGAGCAGTACTTC. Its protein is CASSTHADRGDEQYF.

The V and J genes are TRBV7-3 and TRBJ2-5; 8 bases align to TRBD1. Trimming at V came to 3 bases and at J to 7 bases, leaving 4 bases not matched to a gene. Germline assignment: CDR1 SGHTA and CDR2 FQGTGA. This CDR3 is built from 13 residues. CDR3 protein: CASSLTGAGTQYF. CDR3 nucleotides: TGTGCCAGCAGCTTGACAGGGGCAGGGACCCAGTACTTC.

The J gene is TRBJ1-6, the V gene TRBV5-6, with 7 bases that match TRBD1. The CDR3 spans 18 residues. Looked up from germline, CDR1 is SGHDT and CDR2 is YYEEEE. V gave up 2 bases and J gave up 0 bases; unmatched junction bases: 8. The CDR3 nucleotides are TGTGCCAGCAGCTTTCGGGACAGCGTTAGCTCCTATAATTCACCCCTCCACTTT. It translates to CASSFRDSVSSYNSPLHF.

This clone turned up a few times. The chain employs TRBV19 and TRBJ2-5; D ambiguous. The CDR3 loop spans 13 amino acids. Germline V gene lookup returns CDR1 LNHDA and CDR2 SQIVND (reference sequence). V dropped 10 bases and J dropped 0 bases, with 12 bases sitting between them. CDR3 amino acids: CATSQADQETQYF. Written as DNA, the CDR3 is TGTGCCACCTCCCAGGCAGACCAAGAGACCCAGTACTTC.

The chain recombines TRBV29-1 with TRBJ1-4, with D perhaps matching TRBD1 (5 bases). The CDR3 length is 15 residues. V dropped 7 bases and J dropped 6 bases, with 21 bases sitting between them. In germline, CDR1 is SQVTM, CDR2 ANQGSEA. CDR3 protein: CSALGVRVGDEKLFF. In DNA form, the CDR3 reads TGCAGCGCCCTGGGGGTTAGGGTAGGTGATGAAAAACTGTTTTTT. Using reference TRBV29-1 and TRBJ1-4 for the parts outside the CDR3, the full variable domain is SAVISQKPSRDICQRGTSLTIQCQVDSQVTMMFWYRQQPGQSLTLIATANQGSEATYESGFVIDKFPISRPNLTFSTLTVSNMSPEDSSIYLCSALGVRVGDEKLFFGSGTQLSVL.

The CDR3 region has the DNA TGTGCCAGCAGCAACCGGGGCTCGAACACTGAAGCTTTCTTT. It translates to CASSNRGSNTEAFF. This rearrangement joins TRBV27 to TRBJ1-1, with D maybe TRBD1 (5 bases). The V gene's germline CDR1 is MNHEY and CDR2 SMNVEV (reference sequence). This CDR3 region has 14 residues. The ends were cut back, 6 bases at V and 1 base at J, with 12 bases in the middle.